These 14 T cell receptor beta chains share one sample of origin, sequenced in a study of blood T cell repertoires in COVID-19. Method: immunoSEQ multiplex PCR; TCRdb's copy keeps in-frame clones and lacks some. The data show about 59,000 clones, around 85% seen once. The sample comprised peripheral blood. The receptors originated from a human donor in a cohort sampled during active COVID-19.

This chain connects TRBV24-1 to TRBJ2-1, with 8 bases matching TRBD1. Germline V CDR1 and CDR2: KGHDR, SFDVKD. This CDR3 is built from 16 residues. Unmatched junction bases numbered 9, after V lost 4 bases and J lost 5 bases. The chain's CDR3 is CATSDVGQGLDNEQFF. CDR3 DNA sequence: TGTGCCACCAGTGACGTTGGACAGGGCCTAGACAATGAGCAGTTCTTC.

The V call is TRBV7-2, the J call TRBJ2-1; no clear D gene. With 0 bases removed from V and 6 bases from J, the gap between germline ends came to 9 bases. The CDR3 runs 14 residues. The germline V gene has CDR1 SGHTA and CDR2 FQGNSA. In nucleotides, the CDR3 is TGTGCCAGCAGCTTAGCTCGCCAGGCCAATGAGCAGTTCTTC. Its translation: CASSLARQANEQFF. Full variable domain (outside the CDR3, taken from reference TRBV7-2 and TRBJ2-1): GAGVSQSPSNKVTEKGKDVELRCDPISGHTALYWYRQSLGQGLEFLIYFQGNSAPDKSGLPSDRFSAERTGGSVSTLTIQRTQQEDSAVYLCASSLARQANEQFFGPGTRLTVL.

The rearrangement links TRBV20-1 to TRBJ1-1; D ambiguous. CDR1 DFQATT and CDR2 SNEGSKA come from the germline V gene (reference sequence). V lost 6 bases to trimming and J lost 7 bases, with 12 bases between them. The CDR3 loop spans 11 amino acids. The CDR3 spells CSAERASEAFF. The CDR3 DNA is TGCAGTGCGGAGAGGGCTAGTGAAGCTTTCTTT.

This clone was detected only a few times. The gene calls are TRBV2 and TRBJ2-3, with TRBD1 as a possible D gene (6 bases). The germline CDR1 and CDR2 sequences are SNHLY and FYNNEI. V was shortened by 11 bases and J by 2 bases, with 20 bases between the two germline ends. The CDR3 is made up of 15 amino acids. CDR3 nucleotides: TGTGCCCGCGATCTTGGGGGCAGGGACACAGATACGCAGTATTTT. Translated, it gives CARDLGGRDTDTQYF.

In this sample, this clone turned up a few times. This chain joins TRBV7-2 and TRBJ2-1; possibly TRBD2 for D (5 bases). V lost 5 bases to trimming and J lost 2 bases, with 13 bases between them. The CDR3 runs 15 residues. Germline-derived CDR1 and CDR2 are SGHTA and FQGNSA. CDR3 region: CASSATSWPYNEQFF. The CDR3 region has the DNA TGTGCCAGCAGCGCTACTAGTTGGCCCTACAATGAGCAGTTCTTC.

V usage is TRBV7-6 and J usage is TRBJ1-6; TRBD1 matches 9 bases. Unmatched junction bases numbered 9, after V lost 5 bases and J lost 10 bases. Germline V gene lookup returns CDR1 SGHVS and CDR2 FNYEAQ. There are 15 residues in the CDR3. The CDR3 loop is CASSPLGQGVSPLHF. The CDR3 DNA is TGTGCCAGCAGCCCTCTGGGACAGGGTGTATCACCCCTCCACTTT.

The gene calls are TRBV7-2 and TRBJ2-5; D might be TRBD1 (5 bases). The length of the CDR3 is 13 residues. V was pared by 6 bases and J by 4 bases, with 12 bases between. The germline V gene encodes CDR1 SGHTA and CDR2 FQGNSA. The CDR3 loop is CASSRFTGETQYF. CDR3 bases: TGTGCCAGCAGTCGCTTTACAGGAGAGACCCAGTACTTC.

This chain links TRBV5-1 with TRBJ2-1; 7 bases agree with TRBD1. Germline V gene data show CDR1 as SGHRS and CDR2 as YFSETQ. J was trimmed by 8 bases and V by 2 bases; bases with no gene match: 7. The CDR3 runs 14 residues. DNA for the CDR3: TGCGCCAGCAGCTTTGACAGGGTAGGCGATGAGCAGTTCTTC. Protein sequence: CASSFDRVGDEQFF.

The gene calls are TRBV3-1 (or the pseudogene TRBV3-2) and TRBJ2-5; 7 bases agree with TRBD1. The germline V gene has CDR1 LGHDT and CDR2 YNNKEL (reference sequence). This CDR3 comprises 15 residues. The V gene end was trimmed by 4 bases and the J gene end by 5 bases; junction bases not matched to a gene: 10. Here the CDR3 reads CASSRCPQGFETQYF. In DNA, the CDR3 is TGTGCCAGCAGCCGTTGCCCACAGGGGTTCGAGACCCAGTACTTC.

The chain links TRBV30 to TRBJ2-1; 8 bases match TRBD2. The CDR3 length is 13 residues. Germline CDR1 GTSNPN, CDR2 SVGIG (reference sequence). The V gene end was trimmed by 0 bases and the J gene end by 8 bases; junction bases not matched to a gene: 3. The CDR3 DNA follows: TGTGCCTGGAGTGTGGCGGGAGGCGATGAGCAGTTCTTC. This gives the protein CAWSVAGGDEQFF.

The rearrangement joins TRBV24-1 to TRBJ2-3, with unresolved D. Looked up from germline, CDR1 is KGHDR and CDR2 is SFDVKD. Between the trimmed V and J ends, which lost 4 bases and 0 bases, there was a span of 16 bases. The CDR3 extends over 17 amino acids. DNA of the CDR3: TGTGCCACCAGTGACCCGACGGTTACTACTAGCACAGATACGCAGTATTTT. Its translation: CATSDPTVTTSTDTQYF.

This clone was picked up one time. This chain joins TRBV4-1 and TRBJ2-1; 8 bases are shared with TRBD2. The CDR3 consists of 15 residues. V gave up 1 base and J gave up 4 bases; unmatched junction bases: 3. CDR1 is MGHRA and CDR2 is YSYEKL in the germline V gene. The CDR3 here is CASSQVSGRYNEQFF. The CDR3 DNA follows: TGCGCCAGCAGCCAAGTCAGCGGGAGATACAATGAGCAGTTCTTC.

The rearrangement uses TRBV14 and TRBJ2-1, with 9 positions matching TRBD1. With 0 bases clipped from V and 0 bases from J, the junction kept 3 bases outside the gene matches. Germline V CDR1 and CDR2: SGHDN, FVKESK. The length of the CDR3 is 17 residues. In DNA, the CDR3 is TGTGCCAGCAGCCAAGAGCGGACAGGGGTCTCCTACAATGAGCAGTTCTTC. This gives the protein CASSQERTGVSYNEQFF.

This chain connects TRBV7-8 to TRBJ2-1; D perhaps matches TRBD1 (5 bases). Per the germline V gene, CDR1 is SGHVS and CDR2 is FQNEAQ. The CDR3 sequence is 12 residues long. Trimming removed 6 bases at V and 5 bases at J, with 8 bases between. In DNA, the CDR3 is TGTGCCAGCAGAGGGGTGGACAATGAGCAGTTCTTC. This translates into CASRGVDNEQFF.